This TCR beta chain is drawn from a study of blood T cell repertoires in COVID-19 (dated by TCRdb to about 2020). Notes on the research overall: Samples from collaborators originated in the United States, Italy and Spain and spanned both the acute and convalescent phases of COVID-19. The material from the prospective study consisted of cDNA or gDNA derived from T cells, B-cell-depleted T cells, or PBMCs. The dataset comprised deeply sampled blood TCRbeta repertoires from subjects exposed to, actively infected with, or recovered from COVID-19. A freely available public database, intended as a resource for researchers studying the immune response to SARS-CoV-2, is where the repertoires were released. Samples were obtained from the ongoing ImmuneRACE study (first 160 participants) and from approximately 1,200 subjects provided by 6 global collaborators. Nearly every sample came with metadata listing a de-identified subject ID, COVID-19 status, age in years and sex. Where available, HLA class I and class II types were taken from metadata supplied by the sample provider and were not determined by assay-based typing.

Notes on this clone: Which antigen it targets is not known. The record has no base qualities; no much larger clone is one base away.

From cysteine to phenylalanine, the CDR3 is 13 amino acids long. The entry retains the CDR3 DNA only, 39 bases that are in frame from base 1. V is cut by 3 bases and J by 12 bases, and the space between the germline ends is 15 bases. Collaborating institutions collected whole blood in K2EDTA tubes following their own protocols. For TCRbeta analysis, collaborators shipped samples as frozen whole blood, isolated PBMCs, or DNA extracted from either of those sample types. The full study reports these points: Clinical and demographic metadata were provided uncurated, with the amount varying by source and participant.

The immunoSEQ Assay, a bias-controlled multiplex PCR, was used to amplify TCRbeta CDR3 regions from genomic DNA. Per the original workflow: Within the assay, amplification of reference gene primers was used to estimate how many nucleated cells each sample contained. To quantify the absolute abundance of each unique TCRbeta CDR3 rearrangement, sequence reads were collapsed and filtered. For each sample, productive Simpson clonality was calculated by taking the square root of Simpson's diversity index across productive rearrangements. As stored in TCRdb, this immuneACCESS dataset retains in-frame rearrangements with V and J assigned. A fraction of the clones does not appear; measured against another copy, unresolved V genes explain less than half of the discrepancy, and the remainder lacks a known reason. That table is the source of V, J and clone size, and D and trimming were worked out from the DNA. This sample holds approximately 270,000 clones; roughly 86% were observed only once. Approximately 9.7% of the sample is taken by the ten largest.

The receptor chain draws on TRBV12-3 or TRBV12-4 and TRBJ1-5; TRBD1 might be the D gene, on 6 matching bases. This TCR derives from a man aged 35 to 55 with active or convalescent COVID-19. Source material: peripheral blood. The CDR3 protein is CASSFTGSSNQHF. The bases read TGTGCCAGCAGTTTCACAGGGTCCAGCAACCAGCATTTT.